One and the same sample provided the 28 T cell receptor beta chains below, sequenced in a study of blood T cell repertoires in COVID-19. Some clones are missing from TCRdb's copy, which holds only in-frame ones; the method was immunoSEQ multiplex PCR. This table has roughly 290,000 clones, around 86% appearing once. The material sequenced was peripheral blood. The receptors originated from a woman aged 25 to 45 who had recovered from COVID-19.

This chain uses TRBV3-1 (or the pseudogene TRBV3-2) with TRBJ2-3; TRBD2 might be the D (5 bases). The V gene lost 3 bases and the J gene lost 1 base, with 26 bases spanning the gap. The CDR3 loop spans 20 amino acids. Germline V gene sequence: CDR1 LGHDT, CDR2 YNNKEL (reference sequence). The CDR3 loop is CASSQLVQSPDKGGTDTQYF. The CDR3 bases are TGTGCCAGCAGCCAGCTCGTCCAGTCCCCCGACAAGGGAGGCACAGATACGCAGTATTTT.

The chain combines TRBV6-2 or TRBV6-3 with TRBJ2-5; 10 nucleotides align to TRBD2. J gave up 2 bases and V 2 bases, and 11 bases lay outside the gene matches. This CDR3 spans 18 amino acids. Germline V lookup: CDR1 MNHEY, CDR2 SVGEGT. CDR3 region: CASSYDFGTSAKQETQYF. The CDR3 nucleotides read TGTGCCAGCAGTTACGACTTCGGGACTAGCGCCAAACAAGAGACCCAGTACTTC.

The gene calls are TRBV28 and TRBJ2-7, with 7 bases that match TRBD1. The CDR3 totals 14 residues. The germline V gene has CDR1 MDHEN and CDR2 SYDVKM. V was clipped by 7 bases and J by 6 bases; unmatched bases: 12. The CDR3 DNA reads TGTGCCAGCACGCTCGGTCAGGGGGTAGGCGAGCAGTACTTC. Translated: CASTLGQGVGEQYF.

The chain joins TRBV4-2 to TRBJ1-2, with 10 bases lining up with TRBD1. Germline lookup yields CDR1 LGHNA and CDR2 YNFKEQ. CDR3 length: 16 residues. V shed 1 base, J shed 0 bases, and the junction held 2 bases outside the gene matches. The CDR3 region has the DNA TGTGCCAGCAGCCAAGCGACAGGGGGCACTAACTATGGCTACACCTTC. Translated, it gives CASSQATGGTNYGYTF.

This clone was seen only once. This chain connects TRBV7-2 to TRBJ1-6; 8 positions match TRBD1. CDR1 is SGHTA and CDR2 is FQGNSA in the germline V gene. CDR3 length: 16 amino acids. J gave up 7 bases and V 4 bases, and 9 bases lay outside the gene matches. CDR3 loop: CASSSQGALYNSPLHF. CDR3 bases: TGTGCCAGCAGCTCTCAGGGGGCACTATACAATTCACCCCTCCACTTT.

The chain uses TRBV6-1 and TRBJ1-2; a possible D gene is TRBD1 (6 bases). Per germline, CDR1 MNHNS and CDR2 SASEGT. The CDR3 totals 15 residues. V gave up 1 base and J gave up 5 bases, with 14 bases separating them. As DNA, the CDR3 is TGTGCCAGCAGTGAAGGGGAGGGGGTGGTTTATGGCTACACCTTC. Translated, it gives CASSEGEGVVYGYTF.

The CDR3: CASMGTGALEAFF. CDR3 bases: TGTGCCAGCATGGGGACAGGGGCCCTTGAAGCTTTCTTT. The V and J genes are TRBV3-1 (or the pseudogene TRBV3-2) and TRBJ1-1; the match to TRBD1 covers 10 bases. CDR3 size: 13 residues. In germline, CDR1 is LGHDT, CDR2 YNNKEL (reference sequence). The trim removed 7 bases at V and 7 bases at J, leaving 6 bases unmatched.

The rearrangement joins TRBV6-5 to TRBJ1-2, with TRBD1 as a possible D gene (5 bases). Per the germline V gene, CDR1 is MNHEY and CDR2 is SVGAGI. Trimming removed 0 bases from V and 4 bases from J, with 15 bases in between. This CDR3 comprises 16 residues. The CDR3, as DNA: TGTGCCAGCAGTTACTCGACAGACCAAATCCTCTATGGCTACACCTTC. Encoded protein: CASSYSTDQILYGYTF.

The V call is TRBV27, the J call TRBJ1-2; a weak D match, TRBD1 (5 bases). This CDR3 region has 13 residues. The V gene lost 6 bases and the J gene lost 4 bases, with 12 bases spanning the gap. Per the germline V gene, CDR1 is MNHEY and CDR2 is SMNVEV (reference sequence). In DNA form, the CDR3 reads TGTGCCAGCAGGCCTGGGGGGATCTATGGCTACACCTTC. It specifies CASRPGGIYGYTF.

V and J are TRBV27 and TRBJ2-7; a possible D gene is TRBD2 (6 bases). V gave up 4 bases and J gave up 5 bases, with 18 bases separating them. The CDR3 runs to 15 residues. CDR1 and CDR2 from the germline V gene are MNHEY and SMNVEV (reference sequence). Here the CDR3 reads CASSSTGGQIHEQYF. The CDR3 nucleotides are TGTGCCAGCAGTTCCACCGGGGGTCAGATCCACGAGCAGTACTTC.

This clone came up once. The J gene is TRBJ2-1, the V gene TRBV6-5; 9 nucleotides match TRBD1. After removal of 2 bases from V and 8 bases from J, the junction contained 7 bases not matched to a gene. The CDR3 runs to 15 residues. Germline assignment: CDR1 MNHEY and CDR2 SVGAGI. The CDR3: CASSYRTGVKDEQFF. CDR3 sequence (DNA): TGTGCCAGCAGTTACAGGACAGGGGTTAAGGATGAGCAGTTCTTC.

The table lists this clone with a few counts. V gene TRBV2 combines with J gene TRBJ1-2; the D gene is possibly TRBD1 (6 bases). The V end lost 8 bases, the J end lost 6 bases, and 22 bases lay between the germline ends. The germline V gene has CDR1 SNHLY and CDR2 FYNNEI. The CDR3 loop spans 15 amino acids. CDR3 nucleotides: TGTGCCAGCCGCGCGCGGGGGGCAGACCAACATGGCTACACCTTC. This sequence encodes CASRARGADQHGYTF.

The V gene is TRBV15, the J gene TRBJ2-1, with 7 bases that match TRBD2. CDR1 and CDR2 from the germline V gene are LNHNV and YYDKDF (reference sequence). The V segment lost 2 bases and the J segment 9 bases; nucleotides outside the gene matches: 4. The CDR3 is made up of 13 amino acids. The CDR3 protein is CATSRPGGGEQFF. The CDR3 nucleotides are TGTGCCACCAGCAGACCTGGGGGGGGTGAGCAGTTCTTC.

The CDR3 DNA reads TGCGCCAGCAGCCAAGTCGGTTTCTCCACTGAAGCTTTCTTT. Translating it yields CASSQVGFSTEAFF. V and J are TRBV4-1 and TRBJ1-1; no clear D gene. Germline V gives CDR1 MGHRA, CDR2 YSYEKL. Trimming removed 1 base from V and 4 bases from J, with 10 bases in between. There are 14 residues in the CDR3.

The J gene is TRBJ1-1, the V gene TRBV6-5; no clear D. Between the trimmed V and J ends, which lost 4 bases and 0 bases, there was a span of 6 bases. The CDR3 spans 13 residues. Germline V lookup: CDR1 MNHEY, CDR2 SVGAGI. CDR3 in amino acids: CASSFSLNTEAFF. CDR3 DNA: TGTGCCAGCAGTTTTTCCTTGAACACTGAAGCTTTCTTT.

J is TRBJ1-5 and V is TRBV5-6; tentatively, D is TRBD1 (5 bases). This CDR3 spans 13 amino acids. Trimming took 4 bases from V and 4 from J, leaving 9 bases between them. CDR1 is SGHDT, CDR2 YYEEEE, per germline. CDR3 protein: CASSLGANQPQHF. The CDR3, as DNA: TGTGCCAGCAGCCTAGGGGCAAATCAGCCCCAGCATTTT. Filled out from reference TRBV5-6 and TRBJ1-5, the complete variable domain reads DAGVTQSPTHLIKTRGQQVTLRCSPKSGHDTVSWYQQALGQGPQFIFQYYEEEERQRGNFPDRFSGHQFPNYSSELNVNALLLGDSALYLCASSLGANQPQHFGDGTRLSIL.

This chain connects TRBV11-2 to TRBJ2-1; 9 bases agree with TRBD2. This CDR3 spans 16 amino acids. V lost 5 bases, J lost 8 bases, and 13 bases stayed unmatched. Germline V CDR1 and CDR2: SGHAT, FQNNGV. In DNA, the CDR3 is TGTGCCAGCAGCCTACTCGGGACTAGCCCAATCCATGAGCAGTTCTTC. This encodes CASSLLGTSPIHEQFF.

The chain uses TRBV7-2 and TRBJ2-1; 10 bases match TRBD2. V was clipped by 5 bases and J by 4 bases; unmatched bases: 5. Germline V gene lookup returns CDR1 SGHTA and CDR2 FQGNSA. The CDR3 is 15 amino acids. CDR3 nucleotides: TGTGCCAGCAGCCCCGGGACTAGCGTATACAATGAGCAGTTCTTC. It yields the protein CASSPGTSVYNEQFF.

This chain links TRBV28 with TRBJ1-5, with a possible D match to TRBD1 (6 bases). The length of the CDR3 is 15 residues. CDR1 and CDR2 (germline): MDHEN, SYDVKM. Trimming pared 2 bases from V and 2 bases from J, leaving 10 bases between. Here the CDR3 reads CASSLESGGNQPQHF. The CDR3 DNA reads TGTGCCAGCAGTTTAGAGTCAGGGGGCAATCAGCCCCAGCATTTT.

CDR3 protein: CASSPGTSGTQETQYF. CDR3 nucleotides: TGCGCCAGCAGCCCCGGGACTAGCGGGACCCAAGAGACCCAGTACTTC. This chain uses TRBV5-1 with TRBJ2-5; TRBD2 aligns across 13 bases. CDR1 SGHRS and CDR2 YFSETQ come from the germline V gene. Trimming cost V 4 bases and J 1 base; bases outside gene matches: 4. This CDR3 spans 16 amino acids.

The chain employs TRBV11-2 and TRBJ1-1, with D uncertain. Germline values: CDR1 SGHAT, CDR2 FQNNGV. The CDR3 is 12 amino acids. V was cut by 4 bases and J by 10 bases, with 13 bases left in between. As DNA, the CDR3 is TGTGCCAGCAGCTCACAGTACGGAGGAGCTTTCTTT. It yields the protein CASSSQYGGAFF.

The chain uses TRBV3-1 (or the pseudogene TRBV3-2) and TRBJ1-5; 9 bases align to TRBD1. Trimming took 4 bases from V and 4 from J; bases not matched to a gene: 5. CDR3 length: 15 amino acids. The germline gives CDR1 LGHDT, CDR2 YNNKEL (reference sequence). CDR3 DNA: TGTGCCAGCAGCCGGGCTGGACAGGGGAATCAGCCCCAGCATTTT. Encoded protein: CASSRAGQGNQPQHF.

Only one count was recorded for this clone. The chain employs TRBV7-9 and TRBJ2-5; no clear D gene. Germline V gives CDR1 SEHNR, CDR2 FQNEAQ (reference sequence). There are 12 residues in the CDR3. V shed 5 bases and J shed 2 bases, with 6 bases lying between them. CDR3 nucleotides: TGTGCCAGCAGCGTAATACAAGAGACCCAGTACTTC. Its protein is CASSVIQETQYF.

V is TRBV11-2 and J is TRBJ1-2, with D possibly being TRBD1 (6 bases). The CDR3 consists of 15 residues. Germline-derived CDR1 and CDR2 are SGHAT and FQNNGV. V shed 6 bases and J shed 2 bases, with 16 bases lying between them. The CDR3 DNA sequence: TGTGCCAGCAGTCCAGGGGACACACCGAACTATGGCTACACCTTC. Residues: CASSPGDTPNYGYTF.

The CDR3, as DNA: TGTGCCAGCAGTTCCCCGGGACTAGTTGGCAATGAGCAGTTCTTC. It codes for CASSSPGLVGNEQFF. V gene TRBV28 combines with J gene TRBJ2-1; 8 bases map to TRBD2. There are 15 residues in the CDR3. Trimming at V came to 4 bases and at J to 6 bases, leaving 8 bases not matched to a gene. Germline CDR1 and CDR2: MDHEN and SYDVKM.

The chain uses TRBV19 and TRBJ1-1; 9 positions agree with TRBD1. The ends lost 5 bases at V and 6 bases at J; junction bases unmatched: 13. Germline loops: CDR1 LNHDA, CDR2 SQIVND (reference sequence). The CDR3 has 16 amino acids. CDR3 DNA: TGTGCCAGTAGTTTGAGGACAGGGGTTGTTTCTTCTGAAGCTTTCTTT. This gives the protein CASSLRTGVVSSEAFF.

The CDR3 DNA reads TGTGCCACCAGCAGGTTCCGCAATGAGCAGTTCTTC. Protein sequence: CATSRFRNEQFF. V usage is TRBV15 and J usage is TRBJ2-1; no clear D gene. This CDR3 has 12 amino acids. The germline gives CDR1 LNHNV, CDR2 YYDKDF (reference sequence). The V and J ends lost 3 bases and 6 bases respectively, with 6 bases between them.

The chain couples TRBV7-2 to TRBJ2-2; TRBD2 might be the D (6 bases). Trimming removed 5 bases at V and 7 bases at J, with 14 bases between. Germline CDR1 is SGHTA and CDR2 is FQGNSA. The CDR3 is 14 residues long. CDR3 bases: TGTGCCAGCAGCCCGGAGTCGGGGGACGGGGAGCTGTTTTTT. Amino acid sequence: CASSPESGDGELFF.